This TCR beta chain was profiled in a study of regulatory T cells in long-lasting Graves disease. Overall study: Graves' patients, diagnosed recently, had received antithyroid drugs under 3 months. Notes on the study in general: When disease was persistent, TRBV28, TRBJ1-2 and TRBJ2-5 were the favored segments.

As for time point: newly diagnosed GD, antithyroid drugs for less than 3 months. Preparation of the TCR library used RNA extracted from PBMCs. The germline gives CDR1 SGDLS, CDR2 YYNGEE. CDR3 size: 15 residues. Trimming took off 0 bases at V and 4 bases at J, with 10 bases between the two ends. Construction of the TCR beta libraries employed iRepertoire HTBI primers in conjunction with Arm-PCR of CDR3 regions. TCRdb passed the multiplex PCR reads through MiXCR, listing each CDR3 protein once. This sample has 390,000 or so distinct CDR3 sequences, with 10% to 15% found just once. This clonotype has a count of ten or more. What it binds is unknown. These data also featured in a second study, about T cells in Graves' hyperthyroidism and ophthalmopathy. That work adds: A 13 V-J model separated ophthalmopathy from stable hyperthyroidism.

V and J are TRBV9 and TRBJ1-4; D is perhaps TRBD1 (5 bases). The receptor was isolated from a young woman with Graves disease. This material consisted of peripheral blood mononuclear cells (PBMCs), taken at new diagnosis, from a patient treated with antithyroid drugs. The CDR3 coding sequence is TGTGCCAGCAGCGTAGAGGGCAGGGTTAATGAAAAACTGTTTTTT. It specifies CASSVEGRVNEKLFF.